Below are 18 T cell receptor beta chains sequenced from a single sample in a study of OX40 agonist ivuxolimab in advanced cancers. To prepare the library, the immunoSEQ multiplex PCR assay was applied. The table comes from immuneACCESS by way of TCRdb, which keeps in-frame sequences with V and J called. Part of the clones is missing from these tables; in studies checked, under half for an unresolved V gene and the rest for unknown reasons. The sample table contains tens of thousands of clones; only one count was recorded for roughly 85% of them. Less than 2.5% of the sample comes from the top ten. This sample comprised CD4+ or CD8+ T cells sorted from blood, obtained in a trial of the OX40 agonist ivuxolimab. The receptor source for this set is an adult with an advanced solid tumor such as melanoma, head and neck, liver or kidney cancer.

V and J are TRBV4-3 and TRBJ1-3, with D maybe TRBD1 (5 bases). Germline V gene data show CDR1 as LGHNA and CDR2 as YSLEER. V was pared by 2 bases and J by 6 bases, with 14 bases between. The CDR3 extends over 15 amino acids. Here the CDR3 DNA reads TGCGCCAGCAGCCAAAGGTGGCAGGGAGAAAACACCATATATTTT. This sequence encodes CASSQRWQGENTIYF.

The chain uses TRBV5-4 and TRBJ2-3, with D unclear. Per the germline V gene, CDR1 is SGHNT and CDR2 is YYREEE (reference sequence). Trimming cost V 4 bases and J 5 bases, with 11 bases left between them. The CDR3 covers 13 residues. CDR3 bases: TGTGCCAGCAGCCCCACCCCGGGAGATACGCAGTATTTT. Its protein product is CASSPTPGDTQYF.

This clone was recorded only once. The chain uses TRBV27 and TRBJ1-1; D is ambiguous. Trimming shortened V by 4 bases and J by 2 bases, and 11 bases separated the two germline ends. Per the germline V gene, CDR1 is MNHEY and CDR2 is SMNVEV (reference sequence). The CDR3 has 14 amino acids. The DNA for the CDR3 is TGTGCCAGCAGTTCTACAGTCCCCAACACTGAAGCTTTCTTT. Translation: CASSSTVPNTEAFF.

The gene calls are TRBV11-1 and TRBJ1-1; perhaps TRBD1 as D (6 bases). The germline CDR1 and CDR2 sequences are SGHAT and FQDESV (reference sequence). The CDR3 is 14 amino acids. V was shortened by 6 bases and J by 4 bases, with 15 bases between the two germline ends. CDR3 amino acids: CASSLTGSRTEAFF. The CDR3 bases are TGTGCCAGCAGTCTTACAGGGTCACGCACTGAAGCTTTCTTT.

With regard to this clone: The junction differs from germline at one of its ends, possibly a read error. The chain joins TRBV10-3 to TRBJ2-7; TRBD1 agrees at 7 bases. Looked up from germline, CDR1 is ENHRY and CDR2 is SYGVKD. The CDR3 totals 14 residues. The CDR3 sequence: CASSYRQGFSEQYF. The CDR3 region has the DNA TGTGCCAGCAGTTACCGACAGGGCTTTAGTGAGCAGTACTTC.

This clone was seen a handful of times. The chain recombines TRBV28 with TRBJ1-6; 9 bases match TRBD1. V was pared by 8 bases and J by 0 bases, with 11 bases of the junction left unmatched. Germline V gene lookup returns CDR1 MDHEN and CDR2 SYDVKM. This CDR3 has 18 residues. In DNA, the CDR3 is TGTGCCAGCGCAAGTTTTACAGGGGGCCTCTCCTATAATTCACCCCTCCACTTT. Translating gives CASASFTGGLSYNSPLHF.

The chain recombines TRBV7-2 with TRBJ2-5; possibly TRBD1 for D (6 bases). There are 13 residues in the CDR3. V lost 4 bases and J lost 5, with 11 bases in between. Germline CDR1 and CDR2: SGHTA and FQGNSA. CDR3 sequence (DNA): TGTGCCAGCAGCTCGGACAGACGGGAGACCCAGTACTTC. Its translation is CASSSDRRETQYF.

This chain uses TRBV19 with TRBJ1-4; D is uncertain. The V end was cut by 0 bases, the J end by 8 bases, with 7 bases between. CDR3 length: 13 amino acids. The germline V gene encodes CDR1 LNHDA and CDR2 SQIVND (reference sequence). CDR3 sequence reads: CASSIDGREKLFF. The CDR3 bases are TGTGCCAGTAGTATAGATGGCAGGGAAAAACTGTTTTTT. Full variable domain (outside the CDR3, taken from reference TRBV19 and TRBJ1-4): DGGITQSPKYLFRKEGQNVTLSCEQNLNHDAMYWYRQDPGQGLRLIYYSQIVNDFQKGDIAEGYSVSREKKESFPLTVTSAQKNPTAFYLCASSIDGREKLFFGSGTQLSVL.

This clone was recorded only once. The rearrangement links TRBV5-1 to TRBJ2-3; D might be TRBD1 (5 bases). The CDR3 is 15 amino acids. CDR1 is SGHRS and CDR2 is YFSETQ in the germline V gene. Trimming cost V 0 bases and J 1 base, with 9 bases left between them. CDR3 sequence (DNA): TGCGCCAGCAGCTTGGGGGGCGCCGGCACAGATACGCAGTATTTT. Translating gives CASSLGGAGTDTQYF.

The chain uses TRBV29-1 and TRBJ2-7, with 8 bases lining up with TRBD1. CDR3 size: 14 residues. J lost 3 bases, V lost 4 bases, and 8 bases had no gene match. Germline CDR1 SQVTM, CDR2 ANQGSEA. CDR3 loop: CSVAAGTGFYEQYF. The DNA for the CDR3 is TGCAGCGTTGCGGCGGGGACAGGTTTCTACGAGCAGTACTTC.

V gene TRBV27 combines with J gene TRBJ1-1, with no clear D. The germline V gene encodes CDR1 MNHEY and CDR2 SMNVEV (reference sequence). Trimming took off 5 bases at V and 0 bases at J, with 10 bases between the two ends. The CDR3 length is 14 residues. This CDR3 reads CASSPRSVNTEAFF. CDR3 DNA: TGTGCCAGCAGTCCTCGTAGTGTGAACACTGAAGCTTTCTTT.

The J gene is TRBJ1-2, the V gene TRBV6-5; 9 bases line up with TRBD1. V was clipped by 6 bases and J by 8 bases; unmatched bases: 7. Germline CDR1 MNHEY, CDR2 SVGAGI. CDR3 length: 13 amino acids. CDR3 sequence: CASRRQGVGGYTF. The CDR3 bases are TGTGCCAGCAGAAGACAGGGGGTCGGAGGCTACACCTTC.

The chain employs TRBV9 and TRBJ2-5; D gene ambiguous. The CDR3 covers 14 residues. With 3 bases removed from V and 5 bases from J, the gap between germline ends came to 14 bases. Germline V gene sequence: CDR1 SGDLS, CDR2 YYNGEE. The CDR3 protein is CASSEGAPWETQYF. The CDR3 DNA is TGTGCCAGCAGCGAAGGAGCCCCCTGGGAGACCCAGTACTTC.

The chain combines TRBV29-1 with TRBJ2-3; D is uncertain. The germline V and J ends were trimmed by 6 bases and 1 base, with 17 bases remaining between them. The CDR3 contains 15 residues. Per germline, CDR1 SQVTM and CDR2 ANQGSEA. In nucleotides, the CDR3 is TGCAGCGTGGGGTCGACACGACAAGGCACAGATACGCAGTATTTT. Translated: CSVGSTRQGTDTQYF.

This chain links TRBV28 with TRBJ1-2; a possible D gene is TRBD1 (5 bases). V was trimmed by 10 bases and J by 7 bases, leaving 19 bases between them. Germline assignment: CDR1 MDHEN and CDR2 SYDVKM. There are 13 residues in the CDR3. As DNA, the CDR3 is TGTGCCACCGGTCGCGGGGGAAAGGGTGGCTACACCTTC. It is translated as CATGRGGKGGYTF.

The chain carries TRBV14 and TRBJ2-3; perhaps TRBD2 as D (6 bases). The CDR3 has 16 residues. CDR1 SGHDN and CDR2 FVKESK come from the germline V gene. Trimming shortened V by 5 bases and J by 2 bases, and 17 bases separated the two germline ends. The CDR3 spells CASSWMAGLDTDTQYF. The DNA for the CDR3 is TGTGCCAGCAGCTGGATGGCGGGACTCGACACAGATACGCAGTATTTT. Variable domain in full (rest from reference TRBV14 and TRBJ2-3): EAGVTQFPSHSVIEKGQTVTLRCDPISGHDNLYWYRRVMGKEIKFLLHFVKESKQDESGMPNNRFLAERTGGTYSTLKVQPAELEDSGVYFCASSWMAGLDTDTQYFGPGTRLTVL.

The chain employs TRBV29-1 and TRBJ2-3; either TRBD1 or TRBD2 may fit D (6 bases each). The CDR3 contains 13 residues. Trimming shortened V by 0 bases and J by 8 bases, and 12 bases separated the two germline ends. Germline values: CDR1 SQVTM, CDR2 ANQGSEA. The CDR3 sequence: CSVEDGGLGTQYF. CDR3 in DNA: TGCAGCGTTGAAGATGGGGGGCTGGGTACGCAGTATTTT.

A few counts support this clone. This chain links TRBV5-4 with TRBJ2-5, with 13 bases matching TRBD2. The junction had 9 bases not matched to a gene; V was cut back by 0 bases and J by 7 bases. The CDR3 runs 17 residues. The germline V gene has CDR1 SGHNT and CDR2 YYREEE (reference sequence). This chain's CDR3 is CASSLGGLAGTRGTQYF. CDR3 nucleotide sequence: TGTGCCAGCAGCTTGGGGGGACTAGCGGGAACGAGGGGGACCCAGTACTTC.